The T cell receptor beta chain under discussion was sequenced for a study of blood T cell repertoires in COVID-19. Measured with immunoSEQ multiplex PCR; TCRdb has only the in-frame clones, and not every one. Of around 210,000 clones detected, 70% to 90% appear once; the ten largest clones hold around 8.9%. This clone was picked up a small number of times. Trimming stripped 5 bases from V and 7 bases from J, with 12 bases between. CDR3 length equals 13 residues. The germline CDR1 and CDR2 sequences are SGHTA and FQGTGA. This receptor was taken from a woman under 30 who had recovered from COVID-19. The genes are TRBV7-3 and TRBJ2-1, with a weak D call TRBD2 (5 bases). The sequenced sample was PBMCs or T cells enriched from blood (not recorded which). The CDR3 region is CASSAPGNNEQFF. Written as DNA, the CDR3 is TGTGCCAGCAGCGCGCCGGGGAATAATGAGCAGTTCTTC.